This T cell receptor (beta chain) originates from a study of cytomegalovirus exposure and HLA in healthy donors. A multiplex PCR was run with 60 Vbeta primers and 13 Jbeta primers. Profiling relied on immunoSEQ multiplex PCR, and the TCRdb table lists in-frame clones only, not all of them. This table holds over 150,000 clones, about four fifths found once. The source is a girl aged 10-17 years in good health and CMV-seropositive. Sequenced material: PBMCs.

CDR3 protein: CASSLPGFGTEAFF. In nucleotides, the CDR3 is TGTGCCAGCAGCTTACCAGGGTTCGGCACTGAAGCTTTCTTT. The chain has TRBV11-2 and TRBJ1-1; TRBD1 is a possible D gene (5 bases). Between the trimmed V and J ends, which lost 2 bases and 4 bases, there was a span of 11 bases. The CDR3 runs 14 residues. Germline values: CDR1 SGHAT, CDR2 FQNNGV.